The next 25 T cell receptor beta chains were all read from a single sample in a study of response to subunit inactivated influenza vaccine. TCRdb reanalysed the RT-PCR reads using MiXCR and keeps one entry per CDR3 protein. Among roughly 790,000 distinct CDR3 sequences listed, less than 25% were seen once. Here the sequenced sample was PBMCs from blood, taken more than 4 days after vaccination. These receptors were obtained from a man aged 50 or older who received an inactivated influenza vaccine.

In this sample, this clonotype turned up many times. The rearrangement joins TRBV12-3 or TRBV12-4 to TRBJ1-1; D uncertain. The CDR3 totals 15 residues. V lost 5 bases, J lost 5 bases, and 18 bases lay in between. For the CDR3, the DNA is TGTGCCAGCAGTAGAGGTCTCGGGCCTGGGACTGAAGCTTTCTTT. This sequence encodes CASSRGLGPGTEAFF.

This clonotype was recorded a few times. The chain employs TRBV29-1 and TRBJ2-1; tentatively, D is TRBD2 (6 bases). CDR3 length: 13 amino acids. With 7 bases removed from V and 8 bases from J, the gap between germline ends came to 18 bases. Germline CDR1 reads SQVTM; CDR2 reads ANQGSEA. The chain's CDR3 is CSALEGEFHEQFF. The CDR3, as DNA: TGCAGCGCTCTGGAGGGAGAGTTCCATGAGCAGTTCTTC.

The chain uses TRBV4-3 and TRBJ2-7; no clear D gene. CDR3 size: 16 residues. The germline V and J ends were trimmed by 0 bases and 7 bases, with 19 bases remaining between them. CDR1 and CDR2 from the germline V gene are LGHNA and YSLEER. The DNA of the CDR3 is TGCGCCAGCAGCCAAGATGTATCGCGTCCCTCCGGAGAGCAGTACTTC. This gives the protein CASSQDVSRPSGEQYF.

There are a few counts of this clonotype. The chain carries TRBV5-1 and TRBJ2-3, with D uncertain. The CDR3 covers 13 residues. The germline V and J ends were trimmed by 3 bases and 6 bases, with 11 bases remaining between them. Germline lookup yields CDR1 SGHRS and CDR2 YFSETQ. The CDR3 is CASSSRDRDTQYF. The CDR3 DNA sequence: TGCGCCAGCAGCTCCAGAGATAGGGATACGCAGTATTTT. Drawing the rest from reference TRBV5-1 and TRBJ2-3, the complete variable domain is KAGVTQTPRYLIKTRGQQVTLSCSPISGHRSVSWYQQTPGQGLQFLFEYFSETQRNKGNFPGRFSGRQFSNSRSEMNVSTLELGDSALYLCASSSRDRDTQYFGPGTRLTVL.

This clonotype was counted between two and nine times. The rearrangement uses TRBV10-3 and TRBJ2-7; 8 bases are a match to TRBD1. Per the germline V gene, CDR1 is ENHRY and CDR2 is SYGVKD. The CDR3 has 15 residues. After removal of 7 bases from V and 2 bases from J, the junction contained 10 bases not matched to a gene. The CDR3 nucleotides are TGTGCCATCAAAACCCTGGACAGGGCACCCTACGAGCAGTACTTC. It specifies CAIKTLDRAPYEQYF.

This rearrangement joins TRBV20-1 to TRBJ2-7; unclear D gene. The germline V gene encodes CDR1 DFQATT and CDR2 SNEGSKA (reference sequence). The CDR3 contains 12 residues. V was clipped by 3 bases and J by 6 bases, with 12 bases between them. This chain's CDR3 is CSASRGPSEQYF. The CDR3 bases are TGCAGTGCTAGTCGCGGTCCCAGCGAGCAGTACTTC.

V is TRBV7-9 and J is TRBJ2-7; D unresolved. Germline V gene sequence: CDR1 SEHNR, CDR2 FQNEAQ (reference sequence). Trimming removed 3 bases at V and 9 bases at J, with 12 bases between. This CDR3 contains 12 residues. Here the CDR3 DNA reads TGTGCCAGCAGCTTGGGCTTACCCGGGCAGTACTTC. Translated, it gives CASSLGLPGQYF. The complete variable domain, with remaining parts taken from reference TRBV7-9 and TRBJ2-7, reads DTGVSQNPRHKITKRGQNVTFRCDPISEHNRLYWYRQTLGQGPEFLTYFQNEAQLEKSRLLSDRFSAERPKGSFSTLEIQRTEQGDSAMYLCASSLGLPGQYFGPGTRLTVT.

This clonotype has a count of ten or more. The J gene is TRBJ2-3, the V gene TRBV4-1; TRBD1 is a possible D gene (6 bases). In germline, CDR1 is MGHRA, CDR2 YSYEKL. V was pared by 4 bases and J by 5 bases, with 13 bases between. The CDR3 has 14 residues. The CDR3 region has the DNA TGCGCCAGCAGCCTGGACAGAAGCGTAGATACGCAGTATTTT. As protein: CASSLDRSVDTQYF.

In this sample, this clonotype turned up many times. This rearrangement joins TRBV7-3 to TRBJ2-1, with D possibly matching TRBD2 (5 bases). The CDR3 is 11 amino acids. Between the trimmed V and J ends, which lost 4 bases and 8 bases, there was a span of 6 bases. Germline V CDR1 and CDR2: SGHTA, FQGTGA. CDR3 in amino acids: CASSSGYEQFF. The DNA of the CDR3 is TGTGCCAGCAGCTCGGGGTATGAGCAGTTCTTC. Together with reference TRBV7-3 and TRBJ2-1, the CDR3 gives the full variable domain: GAGVSQTPSNKVTEKGKYVELRCDPISGHTALYWYRQSLGQGPEFLIYFQGTGAADDSGLPNDRFFAVRPEGSVSTLKIQRTERGDSAVYLCASSSGYEQFFGPGTRLTVL.

The count of this clonotype is one. The chain links TRBV11-2 to TRBJ2-7; TRBD1 might be the D (5 bases). V shed 1 base and J shed 5 bases, with 9 bases lying between them. The germline V gene encodes CDR1 SGHAT and CDR2 FQNNGV. This CDR3 is 13 amino acids long. As DNA, the CDR3 is TGTGCCAGCAGCTTAGCGTCAGGGAACGAGCAGTACTTC. Protein sequence: CASSLASGNEQYF.

This chain uses TRBV7-9 with TRBJ2-3, with 9 positions matching TRBD1. The germline V gene has CDR1 SEHNR and CDR2 FQNEAQ (reference sequence). This CDR3 region has 14 residues. V shed 11 bases and J 1 base; nucleotides not matched to a gene: 7. The CDR3 DNA reads TGTGCCGGACTGGACAGGGGAGGCACAGATACGCAGTATTTT. It is translated as CAGLDRGGTDTQYF.

This clonotype was recorded a few times. The rearrangement uses TRBV2 and TRBJ2-7; 9 nucleotides align to TRBD2. CDR3 length equals 14 residues. V trimming: 6 bases; J trimming: 3 bases; junction bases outside the gene matches: 6. Per germline, CDR1 SNHLY and CDR2 FYNNEI. The CDR3 loop is CASRESGGFYEQYF. CDR3 sequence (DNA): TGTGCCAGCAGGGAGAGCGGGGGGTTCTACGAGCAGTACTTC.

The chain links TRBV18 to TRBJ2-1; D possibly uses TRBD1 or TRBD2 (5 bases each). The ends were cut back, 6 bases at V and 7 bases at J, with 13 bases in the middle. The CDR3 has 13 residues. Germline V lookup: CDR1 KGHSH, CDR2 LQKENI. For the CDR3, the DNA is TGTGCCAGCTCCCGGCAATGGGGGAATGAGCAGTTCTTC. Translation gives CASSRQWGNEQFF.

At least ten counts were recorded for this clonotype. The J gene is TRBJ2-1, the V gene TRBV12-3 or TRBV12-4, with D perhaps being TRBD1 or TRBD2 (5 bases each). V was clipped by 6 bases and J by 10 bases, with 13 bases between them. This CDR3 spans 12 amino acids. Here the CDR3 DNA reads TGTGCCAGCAGCCCCGGGGCGCGGGAGCAGTTCTTC. Translated: CASSPGAREQFF.

This clonotype was seen more than once but under ten times. This rearrangement joins TRBV19 to TRBJ1-1, with D uncertain. V lost 6 bases to trimming and J lost 0 bases, with 17 bases between them. Germline CDR1 is LNHDA and CDR2 is SQIVND (reference sequence). CDR3 length equals 16 residues. The DNA of the CDR3 is TGTGCCAGTAGAGCCGACGGGCGAACCTTGAACACTGAAGCTTTCTTT. As protein: CASRADGRTLNTEAFF.

The genes are TRBV20-1 and TRBJ2-4, with D uncertain. The CDR3 runs to 13 residues. Between the trimmed V and J ends, which lost 5 bases and 1 base, there was a span of 9 bases. The germline V gene has CDR1 DFQATT and CDR2 SNEGSKA (reference sequence). The CDR3 here is CSARLAAKNIQYF. CDR3 in DNA: TGCAGTGCTCGCCTGGCGGCCAAAAACATTCAGTACTTC.

The chain carries TRBV20-1 and TRBJ2-7; the D gene is possibly TRBD1 (7 bases). V lost 8 bases and J 2 bases, leaving 16 bases between the germline ends. Germline loops: CDR1 DFQATT, CDR2 SNEGSKA (reference sequence). The CDR3 length is 13 residues. CDR3 in amino acids: CSPRGTVAYEQYF. For the CDR3, the DNA is TGCAGTCCTCGGGGGACAGTGGCCTACGAGCAGTACTTC.

V and J are TRBV30 and TRBJ2-3; the match to TRBD2 covers 10 bases. The CDR3 covers 14 residues. Germline loops: CDR1 GTSNPN, CDR2 SVGIG (reference sequence). V trimming: 4 bases; J trimming: 3 bases; junction bases outside the gene matches: 4. The DNA of the CDR3 is TGTGCCTGGACGGGACTAGCGTTGACAGATACGCAGTATTTT. The encoded protein is CAWTGLALTDTQYF.

The chain employs TRBV10-3 and TRBJ2-2, with 12 bases lining up with TRBD1. The V segment lost 5 bases and the J segment 6 bases; nucleotides outside the gene matches: 4. Germline V gives CDR1 ENHRY, CDR2 SYGVKD. The CDR3 spans 15 residues. The CDR3 sequence is CAISTGQGAPGELFF. The CDR3 DNA sequence: TGTGCCATCAGTACGGGACAGGGGGCTCCCGGGGAGCTGTTTTTT.

The chain links TRBV20-1 to TRBJ2-3; D is uncertain. V lost 0 bases and J 0 bases, leaving 13 bases between the germline ends. The germline V gene encodes CDR1 DFQATT and CDR2 SNEGSKA (reference sequence). This CDR3 has 16 amino acids. The CDR3 DNA reads TGCAGTGCTAGAGATCAAGACTCCGCTAGCACAGATACGCAGTATTTT. Protein sequence: CSARDQDSASTDTQYF.

This clonotype has more than one count but fewer than ten. The V call is TRBV28, the J call TRBJ1-1; 7 nucleotides align to TRBD1. From germline, CDR1 is MDHEN and CDR2 SYDVKM. This CDR3 spans 11 amino acids. The J segment lost 11 bases and the V segment lost 4 bases, leaving 4 bases of the junction unmatched. DNA of the CDR3: TGTGCCAGCAGTTCCACAGGGGATGCTTTCTTT. This sequence encodes CASSSTGDAFF.

This clonotype showed up just a few times. The gene calls are TRBV20-1 and TRBJ2-2, with 7 bases matching TRBD1. Trimming at V came to 5 bases and at J to 0 bases, leaving 9 bases not matched to a gene. The CDR3 length is 16 residues. Germline V gives CDR1 DFQATT, CDR2 SNEGSKA (reference sequence). CDR3 in DNA: TGCAGTGCTCGGAAAGCCGGGACAGCGAACACCGGGGAGCTGTTTTTT. Translating gives CSARKAGTANTGELFF.

The chain uses TRBV12-3 or TRBV12-4 and TRBJ1-6; unclear D gene. V was pared by 3 bases and J by 4 bases, with 7 bases between. The CDR3 totals 14 residues. Here the CDR3 reads CASSFGGYNSPLHF. CDR3 bases: TGTGCCAGCAGTTTCGGCGGTTATAATTCACCCCTCCACTTT.

This clonotype appeared a few times. The chain has TRBV12-3 or TRBV12-4 and TRBJ2-1, with D uncertain. Trimming took 6 bases from V and 0 from J, leaving 12 bases between them. The CDR3 contains 15 residues. The CDR3 region is CASRSAVSSYNEQFF. The DNA of the CDR3 is TGTGCCAGCAGATCAGCAGTTAGCTCCTACAATGAGCAGTTCTTC.

J is TRBJ2-4 and V is TRBV13; TRBD2 matches at 8 bases. Losses at the gene ends were 3 bases for V and 0 bases for J; bases not matched to a gene: 4. The CDR3 length is 16 residues. Germline assignment: CDR1 PRHDT and CDR2 FYEKMQ (reference sequence). CDR3 loop: CASSFRGGEAKNIQYF. The CDR3 nucleotides are TGTGCCAGCAGCTTTCGGGGGGGAGAAGCCAAAAACATTCAGTACTTC.